These 18 T cell receptor beta chains were sequenced from one sample in a study of identical twins. TCRdb independently ran MiXCR on the 5' RACE reads; one entry per CDR3 protein. The table includes about 530,000 distinct CDR3 sequences, approximately 16% detected once. These data are also associated with another study on yellow fever vaccine responses in identical twins.

Sequenced: CD4+ T cells sorted from blood. The receptors here all came from a woman aged 18-35 years in good health.

The genes are TRBV29-1 and TRBJ1-3, with 8 bases lining up with TRBD1. Germline V lookup: CDR1 SQVTM, CDR2 ANQGSEA. Germline trimming cut 6 bases from V and 0 bases from J; bases unmatched to any gene: 10. The CDR3 sequence is 16 residues long. CDR3 bases: TGCAGCGTCATATCACAGGGGGTGTTCTCTGGAAACACCATATATTTT. Amino acids: CSVISQGVFSGNTIYF.

This rearrangement joins TRBV6-1 to TRBJ2-2; D uncertain. Germline assignment: CDR1 MNHNS and CDR2 SASEGT. The CDR3 runs to 15 residues. V dropped 7 bases and J dropped 0 bases, with 12 bases sitting between them. Here the CDR3 DNA reads TGTGCCAGCAAGACCGGAACAGCGAACACCGGGGAGCTGTTTTTT. Translated: CASKTGTANTGELFF.

This clonotype was detected ten times or more. This chain links TRBV29-1 with TRBJ2-7; a possible D gene is TRBD1 (5 bases). The germline CDR1 and CDR2 sequences are SQVTM and ANQGSEA. V lost 3 bases and J lost 5, with 8 bases in between. This CDR3 has 11 amino acids. CDR3 amino acids: CSVDSGNEQYF. The CDR3 DNA sequence: TGCAGCGTTGACTCAGGGAACGAGCAGTACTTC.

This rearrangement joins TRBV20-1 to TRBJ2-3; D tentatively reads TRBD1 or TRBD2 (5 bases each). V was shortened by 5 bases and J by 6 bases, with 18 bases between the two germline ends. CDR3 size: 14 residues. Germline V gene data show CDR1 as DFQATT and CDR2 as SNEGSKA (reference sequence). The CDR3, as DNA: TGCAGTGCTTCAACCGGGACCCCGGGGGATACGCAGTATTTT. As protein: CSASTGTPGDTQYF.

The V gene is TRBV5-1, the J gene TRBJ2-3, with TRBD1 matching over 11 bases. Germline values: CDR1 SGHRS, CDR2 YFSETQ. This CDR3 comprises 16 residues. With 4 bases clipped from V and 5 bases from J, the junction kept 9 bases outside the gene matches. CDR3 loop: CASSPMDRGLRDTQYF. The CDR3 coding sequence is TGCGCCAGCAGCCCCATGGACAGGGGGCTTAGAGATACGCAGTATTTT. Based on the CDR3 plus reference TRBV5-1 and TRBJ2-3, the full variable domain is KAGVTQTPRYLIKTRGQQVTLSCSPISGHRSVSWYQQTPGQGLQFLFEYFSETQRNKGNFPGRFSGRQFSNSRSEMNVSTLELGDSALYLCASSPMDRGLRDTQYFGPGTRLTVL.

This sequence joins TRBV12-3 or TRBV12-4 and TRBJ2-3, with 11 positions matching TRBD2. The CDR3 consists of 17 residues. V gave up 8 bases and J gave up 4 bases; unmatched junction bases: 14. CDR3 coding DNA: TGTGCCAGCTCGGGGCTAGCGGGAGGTCTTGGTGCAGATACGCAGTATTTT. Translating it yields CASSGLAGGLGADTQYF.

Many counts were recorded for this clonotype. This chain uses TRBV29-1 with TRBJ2-5; D may be TRBD2 (5 bases). Germline V gene data show CDR1 as SQVTM and CDR2 as ANQGSEA. Between the trimmed V and J ends, which lost 2 bases and 5 bases, there was a span of 18 bases. The CDR3 spans 15 residues. CDR3 amino acids: CSVERGEDSWETQYF. In nucleotides, the CDR3 is TGCAGCGTTGAACGGGGTGAGGACTCTTGGGAGACCCAGTACTTC.

The gene calls are TRBV6-1 and TRBJ2-1; tentative D call: TRBD1 (6 bases). CDR1 and CDR2 from the germline V gene are MNHNS and SASEGT. V was shortened by 5 bases and J by 7 bases, with 18 bases between the two germline ends. This CDR3 spans 15 amino acids. The CDR3 protein is CASSTHGQWGNEQFF. Here the CDR3 DNA reads TGTGCCAGCAGTACACACGGACAGTGGGGAAATGAGCAGTTCTTC.

The chain couples TRBV10-3 to TRBJ1-1, with unresolved D. V gave up 6 bases and J gave up 5 bases, with 16 bases separating them. The CDR3 consists of 14 residues. Germline V gives CDR1 ENHRY, CDR2 SYGVKD. CDR3 in amino acids: CAIRRIPDLTEAFF. In DNA, the CDR3 is TGTGCCATCAGAAGGATCCCCGATTTGACTGAAGCTTTCTTT.

The chain links TRBV12-3 or TRBV12-4 to TRBJ1-2; the match to TRBD1 covers 8 bases. This CDR3 is built from 14 residues. The V segment lost 3 bases and the J segment 4 bases; nucleotides outside the gene matches: 4. The CDR3 loop is CASSFRTGIYGYTF. CDR3 nucleotides: TGTGCCAGCAGTTTTAGGACAGGGATCTATGGCTACACCTTC.

This rearrangement joins TRBV24-1 to TRBJ1-2; perhaps TRBD1 as D (6 bases). This CDR3 contains 15 residues. The V end lost 5 bases, the J end lost 8 bases, and 20 bases lay between the germline ends. Germline CDR1 KGHDR, CDR2 SFDVKD. The CDR3 region has the DNA TGTGCCACCAGTGCCCTGGGTCAGGGGCTGGAGGGCTACACCTTC. It encodes CATSALGQGLEGYTF.

The chain recombines TRBV10-3 with TRBJ2-2; D might be TRBD1 or TRBD2, each matching 5 bases. This CDR3 has 16 residues. CDR1 is ENHRY and CDR2 is SYGVKD in the germline V gene. Trimming left V 7 bases short and J 4 bases short, with 19 bases between. The CDR3 DNA follows: TGTGCCATCAACGGCAGGGTGGGGGATCGCACCGGGGAGCTGTTTTTT. This gives the protein CAINGRVGDRTGELFF.

The rearrangement joins TRBV5-1 to TRBJ2-5; D may match TRBD1 or TRBD2 (5 bases each). The CDR3 loop spans 15 amino acids. The germline V and J ends were trimmed by 1 base and 0 bases, with 10 bases remaining between them. Germline loops: CDR1 SGHRS, CDR2 YFSETQ. The CDR3 here is CASSLSGTYQETQYF. As DNA, the CDR3 is TGCGCCAGCAGCTTGTCGGGGACGTACCAAGAGACCCAGTACTTC.

This clonotype came up a few times. CDR3 in amino acids: CASRQGGTGELFF. In DNA, the CDR3 is TGTGCCAGCAGGCAGGGAGGCACCGGGGAGCTGTTTTTT. The chain is built from TRBV2 and TRBJ2-2; D perhaps matches TRBD2 (6 bases). The CDR3 is made up of 13 amino acids. Trimming shortened V by 6 bases and J by 4 bases, and 9 bases separated the two germline ends. CDR1 is SNHLY and CDR2 is FYNNEI in the germline V gene.

The chain is built from TRBV10-3 and TRBJ1-2; 8 bases match TRBD1. Germline V gene lookup returns CDR1 ENHRY and CDR2 SYGVKD. This CDR3 has 14 amino acids. V shed 3 bases and J 4 bases; nucleotides not matched to a gene: 4. Here the CDR3 reads CAISEDRGSYGYTF. The CDR3 coding sequence is TGTGCCATCAGTGAAGACAGGGGAAGCTATGGCTACACCTTC.

This clonotype was seen a handful of times. The CDR3 DNA reads TGCAGCGTTGAAGATCTTCCGGGGAACGGTGAGCAGTTCTTC. Translating gives CSVEDLPGNGEQFF. The chain joins TRBV29-1 to TRBJ2-1; maybe TRBD2 (5 bases). Trimming took 0 bases from V and 9 from J, leaving 15 bases between them. The CDR3 is made up of 14 amino acids. The V gene's germline CDR1 is SQVTM and CDR2 ANQGSEA.

V usage is TRBV10-3 and J usage is TRBJ2-1; D is unclear. Trimming stripped 6 bases from V and 2 bases from J, with 8 bases between. This CDR3 is built from 13 residues. The germline CDR1 and CDR2 sequences are ENHRY and SYGVKD. CDR3 nucleotides: TGTGCCATCAGCCCCAGTACCTACAATGAGCAGTTCTTC. It encodes CAISPSTYNEQFF.

This clonotype was counted only a few times. This chain links TRBV18 with TRBJ2-1; tentatively, D is TRBD1 or TRBD2 (6 bases each). Germline CDR1 reads KGHSH; CDR2 reads LQKENI. This CDR3 region has 16 residues. Trimming stripped 3 bases from V and 7 bases from J, with 19 bases between. CDR3 amino acids: CASSPWGDTVRNEQFF. The CDR3 nucleotides are TGTGCCAGCTCACCGTGGGGGGACACAGTCAGGAATGAGCAGTTCTTC.